Shown below are 5 T cell receptor beta chains from a single sample sequenced in a study of T cell repertoires in cytomegalovirus infection (dated by TCRdb to between 2018 and 2021). Sequencer: Illumina HiSeq 1500. Clones were called with MiXCR by TCRdb after fastp trimmed the public reads at Q25, and only in-frame beta chains were retained. Every CDR3 protein is listed once, alongside the most common genes and DNA of its rows. A total of some 300,000 distinct CDR3 sequences appear in this sample, around 9.6% of them only once. Around 2.5% of the sample is held by the ten biggest clonotypes. The sample consisted of PBMCs. These receptors all come from a human donor in good health (CMV status not recorded). Some clones in this sample may be carry-over from other donors' samples.

This clonotype was observed many times. CDR3 sequence reads: CASSLVVSIRGYEQYF. The CDR3 DNA is TGTGCCAGCAGCTTAGTCGTAAGCATTCGAGGCTACGAGCAGTACTTC. V and J are TRBV7-8 and TRBJ2-7; D call uncertain. This CDR3 is built from 16 residues. Trimming shortened V by 1 base and J by 3 bases, and 16 bases separated the two germline ends. CDR1 is SGHVS, CDR2 FQNEAQ, per germline.

This rearrangement joins TRBV5-1 to TRBJ1-6; tentative D call: TRBD1 (6 bases). The CDR3 is made up of 15 amino acids. From germline, CDR1 is SGHRS and CDR2 YFSETQ. Deletions cut 4 bases from V and 6 bases from J, with 14 bases between. CDR3 residues: CASSNRQDRNSPLHF. CDR3 DNA sequence: TGCGCCAGCAGCAACCGACAGGATCGTAATTCACCCCTCCACTTT.

Many counts were recorded for this clonotype. This chain joins TRBV18 and TRBJ2-7, with TRBD2 matching over 7 bases. Trimming cost V 5 bases and J 4 bases; bases outside gene matches: 11. The CDR3 has 15 amino acids. CDR1 KGHSH and CDR2 LQKENI come from the germline V gene. CDR3 region: CASSSGTSVVYEQYF. CDR3 bases: TGTGCCAGCTCATCAGGTACTAGCGTGGTATACGAGCAGTACTTC.

This clonotype was recorded a few times. The chain carries TRBV20-1 and TRBJ1-6; no clear D. V lost 1 base, J lost 2 bases, and 12 bases lay in between. The V gene's germline CDR1 is DFQATT and CDR2 SNEGSKA (reference sequence). The CDR3 is 16 amino acids. The chain's CDR3 is CSARGNIFAYNSPLHF. The DNA for the CDR3 is TGCAGTGCTAGAGGGAACATCTTCGCCTATAATTCACCCCTCCACTTT.

This chain connects TRBV2 to TRBJ2-7; TRBD1 agrees at 7 bases. Germline V gives CDR1 SNHLY, CDR2 FYNNEI. V dropped 8 bases and J dropped 0; count of bases not matched to a gene: 7. This CDR3 is 14 amino acids long. CDR3 region: CASQFRGSSYEQYF. The CDR3 nucleotides read TGTGCCAGCCAATTCAGGGGGAGCTCCTACGAGCAGTACTTC.